This is a list of T cell receptor beta chains from one sample in a study of neoadjuvant anti-PD-1 for oral cavity cancer. The protocol was immunoSEQ multiplex PCR, while the TCRdb copy is restricted to in-frame clones and leaves out a portion. This table has about 11,000 clones, approximately 52% appearing once. This sample comprised tumor tissue, obtained before nivolumab (anti-PD-1) treatment. The receptors come from a person aged 40 to 85 with oral cavity squamous cell carcinoma. CDR3s include the opening cysteine and the closing phenylalanine or tryptophan. D genes are given only for firm matches. Size tells how often a clone was seen (once, few, many) or the class of an expanded clone, and some rows leave it out.

few TRBD2 TRBJ2-3 TRBV6-1 TGTGCCAGCAGTGAAGCAAGCGGGGGTTCCACAGATACGCAGTATTTT CASSEASGGSTDTQYF
once TRBD1 TRBJ1-4 TRBV9 TGTGCCAGCAGCGTAGGTGCCGGGACAGCTAATGAAAAACTGTTTTTT CASSVGAGTANEKLFF
few - TRBJ2-2 TRBV7-2 TGTGCCAGCAGACCCCCGACCAACACCGGGGAGCTGTTTTTT CASRPPTNTGELFF
- - TRBJ2-5 TRBV10-3 TGTGCCATCACATGGACAGAAGAAGAGACCCAGTACTTC CAITWTEEETQYF
- TRBD1 TRBJ2-1 TRBV11-3 TGTGCCAGCAGCCTGGGGACAGCCAATGAGCAGTTCTTC CASSLGTANEQFF
few - TRBJ2-7 TRBV5-4 TGTGCCAGCAGCTTGGATAGCGGTTCCTACGAGCAGTACTTC CASSLDSGSYEQYF
- TRBD2 TRBJ2-3 TRBV6-4 TGTGCCAGCAGTTTGACTAGCGGGGGGGCCAATACGCAGTATTTT CASSLTSGGANTQYF
- - TRBJ1-2 TRBV7-8 TGTGCCAGCAGCTTAGGGAACAGGGAAGTCGGCGGCTACACCTTC CASSLGNREVGGYTF
medium-sized - TRBJ2-7 TRBV27 TGTGCCAGCAGTTTATCGGGCGTGCAGGTCCTCAAGAGGGAGCAGTACTTC CASSLSGVQVLKREQYF
few - TRBJ1-5 TRBV2 TGTGCCAGCAGTCCAGGGACTTCTAATCAGCCCCAGCATTTT CASSPGTSNQPQHF
- - TRBJ1-1 TRBV11-2 TGTGCCAGCAGCTTAGTTGCGGGGTCGTACACTGAAGCTTTCTTT CASSLVAGSYTEAFF
few TRBD2 TRBJ2-1 TRBV7-9 TGTGCCAGCATACTAGCGGGGCTTCCGGTGAATGAGCAGTTCTTC CASILAGLPVNEQFF
few - TRBJ1-2 TRBV18 TGTGCCAGCTCACCATTGGACAGATCCTATGGCTACACCTTC CASSPLDRSYGYTF
medium-sized TRBD1 TRBJ2-7 TRBV30 TGTGCCTGGAGTGTACAGGGGATGGGCGAGCAGTACTTC CAWSVQGMGEQYF
once - TRBJ2-3 TRBV19 TGTGCCAGTAGCCAACTAGCTAGCACAGATACGCAGTATTTT CASSQLASTDTQYF
- - TRBJ1-5 TRBV7-9 TGTGCCAGCAGCCCCTCCCCAGGGTCCCCTCAGCCCCAGCATTTT CASSPSPGSPQPQHF
- - TRBJ2-2 TRBV6-5 TGTGCCAGCAGTTATCAAGGGGCGTACACCGGGGAGCTGTTTTTT CASSYQGAYTGELFF
few - TRBJ2-5 TRBV6-5 TGTGCCAGCAGGCGTACAGGGATAGAGACCCAGTACTTC CASRRTGIETQYF
medium-sized TRBD1 TRBJ1-2 TRBV5-5 TGTGCCAGCAGCTTGGTCGGACAGGCTCTCTATGGCTACACCTTC CASSLVGQALYGYTF
few - TRBJ2-2 TRBV6-6 TGTGCCAGCAGTTACACCAGGGATTCGGGGGAGCTGTTTTTT CASSYTRDSGELFF
- - TRBJ1-1 TRBV27 TGTGCCAGCAGTTTAAGGGGGGATACTGAAGCTTTCTTT CASSLRGDTEAFF
once TRBD1 TRBJ2-1 TRBV9 TGTGCCAGCAGCGTAGGATCAGGGACAGGGGGCTGGAATGAGCAGTTCTTC CASSVGSGTGGWNEQFF
- - TRBJ1-1 TRBV18 TGTGCCAGCTCACCACTCAGGGATGCTGAAGCTTTCTTT CASSPLRDAEAFF